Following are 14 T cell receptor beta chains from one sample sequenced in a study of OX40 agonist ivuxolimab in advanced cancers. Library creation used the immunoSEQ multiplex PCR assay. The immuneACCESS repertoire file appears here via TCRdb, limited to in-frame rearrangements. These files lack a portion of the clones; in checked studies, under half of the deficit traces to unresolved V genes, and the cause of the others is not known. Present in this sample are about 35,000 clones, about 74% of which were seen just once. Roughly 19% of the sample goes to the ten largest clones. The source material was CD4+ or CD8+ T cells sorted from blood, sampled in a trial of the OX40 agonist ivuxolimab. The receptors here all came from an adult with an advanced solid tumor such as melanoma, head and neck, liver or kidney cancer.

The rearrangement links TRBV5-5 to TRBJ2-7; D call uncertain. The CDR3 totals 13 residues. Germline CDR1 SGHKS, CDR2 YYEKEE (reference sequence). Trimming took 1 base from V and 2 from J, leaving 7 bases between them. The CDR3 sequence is CASSLQGPYEQYF. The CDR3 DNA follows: TGTGCCAGCAGCTTGCAAGGTCCCTACGAGCAGTACTTC. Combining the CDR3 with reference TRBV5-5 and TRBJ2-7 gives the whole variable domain DAGVTQSPTHLIKTRGQQVTLRCSPISGHKSVSWYQQVLGQGPQFIFQYYEKEERGRGNFPDRFSARQFPNYSSELNVNALLLGDSALYLCASSLQGPYEQYFGPGTRLTVT.

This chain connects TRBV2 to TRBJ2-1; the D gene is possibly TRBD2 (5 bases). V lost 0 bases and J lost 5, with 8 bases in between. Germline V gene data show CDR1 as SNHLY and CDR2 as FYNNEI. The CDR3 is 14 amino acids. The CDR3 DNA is TGTGCCAGCAGTGAAGCTCGGGGTAACAATGAGCAGTTCTTC. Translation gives CASSEARGNNEQFF.

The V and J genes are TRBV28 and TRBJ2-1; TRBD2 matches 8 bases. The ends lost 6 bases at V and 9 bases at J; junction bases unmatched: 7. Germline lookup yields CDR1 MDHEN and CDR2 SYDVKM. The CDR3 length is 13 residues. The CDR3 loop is CASSGGARGEQFF. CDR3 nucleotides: TGTGCCAGCAGCGGGGGGGCCCGGGGTGAGCAGTTCTTC.

The CDR3 reads CASSRDRGRETQYF. In DNA, the CDR3 is TGTGCCAGCAGTCGGGACAGGGGTAGGGAGACCCAGTACTTC. The gene calls are TRBV7-9 and TRBJ2-5; 10 nucleotides agree with TRBD1. After removal of 6 bases from V and 5 bases from J, the junction contained 6 bases not matched to a gene. This CDR3 has 14 amino acids. Germline lookup yields CDR1 SEHNR and CDR2 FQNEAQ (reference sequence).

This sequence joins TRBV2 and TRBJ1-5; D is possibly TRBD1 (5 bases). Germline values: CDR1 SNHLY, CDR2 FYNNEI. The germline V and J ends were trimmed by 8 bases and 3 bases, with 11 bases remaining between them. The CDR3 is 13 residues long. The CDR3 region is CASYRSLNQPQHF. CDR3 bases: TGTGCCAGCTACAGGTCGCTCAATCAGCCCCAGCATTTT.

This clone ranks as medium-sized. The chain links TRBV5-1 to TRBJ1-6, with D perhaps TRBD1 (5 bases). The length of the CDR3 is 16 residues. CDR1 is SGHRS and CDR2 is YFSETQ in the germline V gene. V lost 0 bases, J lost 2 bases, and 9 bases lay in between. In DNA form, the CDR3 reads TGCGCCAGCAGCTTGGACAGGTGGACCTATAATTCACCCCTCCACTTT. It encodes CASSLDRWTYNSPLHF. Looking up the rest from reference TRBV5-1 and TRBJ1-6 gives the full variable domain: KAGVTQTPRYLIKTRGQQVTLSCSPISGHRSVSWYQQTPGQGLQFLFEYFSETQRNKGNFPGRFSGRQFSNSRSEMNVSTLELGDSALYLCASSLDRWTYNSPLHFGNGTRLTVT.

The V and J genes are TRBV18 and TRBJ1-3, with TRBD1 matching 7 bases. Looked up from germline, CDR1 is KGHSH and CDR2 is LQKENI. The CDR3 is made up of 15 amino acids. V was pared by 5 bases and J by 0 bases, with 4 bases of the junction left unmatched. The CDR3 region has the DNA TGTGCCAGCTCAGAAGGACAGGTCTCTGGAAACACCATATATTTT. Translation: CASSEGQVSGNTIYF. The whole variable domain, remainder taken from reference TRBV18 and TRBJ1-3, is NAGVMQNPRHLVRRRGQEARLRCSPMKGHSHVYWYRQLPEEGLKFMVYLQKENIIDESGMPKERFSAEFPKEGPSILRIQQVVRGDSAAYFCASSEGQVSGNTIYFGEGSWLTVV.

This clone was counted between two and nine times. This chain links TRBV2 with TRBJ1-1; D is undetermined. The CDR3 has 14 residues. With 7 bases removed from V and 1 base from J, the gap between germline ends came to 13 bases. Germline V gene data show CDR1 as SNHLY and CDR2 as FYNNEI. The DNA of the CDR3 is TGTGCCAGCATTTTCGTACAGAAGAACACTGAAGCTTTCTTT. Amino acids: CASIFVQKNTEAFF. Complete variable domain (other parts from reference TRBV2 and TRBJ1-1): EPEVTQTPSHQVTQMGQEVILRCVPISNHLYFYWYRQILGQKVEFLVSFYNNEISEKSEIFDDQFSVERPDGSNFTLKIRSTKLEDSAMYFCASIFVQKNTEAFFGQGTRLTVV.

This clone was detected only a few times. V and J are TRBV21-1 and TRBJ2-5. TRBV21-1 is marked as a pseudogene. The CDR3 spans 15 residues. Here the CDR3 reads CASSKRKTDQETQYF. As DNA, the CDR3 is TGTGCCAGCAGCAAACGAAAGACGGATCAAGAGACCCAGTACTTC.

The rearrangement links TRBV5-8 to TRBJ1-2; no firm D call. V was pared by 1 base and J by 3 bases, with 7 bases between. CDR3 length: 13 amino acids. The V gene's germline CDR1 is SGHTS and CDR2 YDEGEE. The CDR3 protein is CASSLHSYYGYTF. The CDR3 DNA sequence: TGTGCCAGCAGCTTGCACAGTTACTATGGCTACACCTTC.

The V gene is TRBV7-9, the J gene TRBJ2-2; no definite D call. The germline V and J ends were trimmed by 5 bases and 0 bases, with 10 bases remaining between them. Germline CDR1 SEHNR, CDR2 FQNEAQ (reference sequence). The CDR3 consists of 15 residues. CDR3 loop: CASSRRRTNTGELFF. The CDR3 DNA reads TGTGCCAGCAGCCGCCGGCGGACGAACACCGGGGAGCTGTTTTTT.

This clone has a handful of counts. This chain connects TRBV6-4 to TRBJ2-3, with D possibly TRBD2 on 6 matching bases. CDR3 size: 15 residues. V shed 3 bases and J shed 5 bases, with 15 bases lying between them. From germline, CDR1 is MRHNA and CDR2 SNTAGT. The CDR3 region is CASSERGGRIDTQYF. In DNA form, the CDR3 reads TGTGCCAGCAGTGAACGTGGGGGGAGAATAGATACGCAGTATTTT.

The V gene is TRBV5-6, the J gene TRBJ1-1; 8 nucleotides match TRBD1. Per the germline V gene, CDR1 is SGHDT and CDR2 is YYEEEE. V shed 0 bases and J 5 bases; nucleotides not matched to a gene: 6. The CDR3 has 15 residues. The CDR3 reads CASSLGQGLETEAFF. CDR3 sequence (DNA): TGTGCCAGCAGCTTGGGACAGGGGTTGGAGACTGAAGCTTTCTTT.

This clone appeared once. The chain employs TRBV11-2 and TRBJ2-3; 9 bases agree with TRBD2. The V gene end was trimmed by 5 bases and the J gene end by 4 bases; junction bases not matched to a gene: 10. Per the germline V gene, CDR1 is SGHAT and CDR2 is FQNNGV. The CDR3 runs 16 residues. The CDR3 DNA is TGTGCCAGCAGCAGTGGGGGAGCGGGGGGCGCAGATACGCAGTATTTT. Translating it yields CASSSGGAGGADTQYF.